The 17 T cell receptor beta chains reported below all come from one sample, sequenced in a study of blood T cells in healthy people across ages. A second PCR, run for about 6 to 11 cycles, used a sample-barcoded 5' primer plus a J-beta primer mix. TCRdb recomputed calls from the 5' RACE reads with MiXCR, one row per CDR3 protein. The data contain about 680,000 distinct CDR3 sequences, around half of them seen just once; the ten biggest clones take up under 35%. Sequencing was carried out using blood. The receptors stem from a woman aged 55-75 years in good health.

The V call is TRBV5-1, the J call TRBJ2-4, with TRBD1 identical over 7 bases. Trimming cost V 2 bases and J 1 base; bases outside gene matches: 3. Germline-derived CDR1 and CDR2 are SGHRS and YFSETQ. This CDR3 has 15 amino acids. The CDR3 sequence: CASSFTGDAKNIQYF. As DNA, the CDR3 is TGCGCCAGCAGCTTTACAGGGGACGCCAAAAACATTCAGTACTTC.

The chain has TRBV5-1 and TRBJ2-1, with D perhaps matching TRBD2 (6 bases). CDR3 length equals 16 residues. Germline CDR1 reads SGHRS; CDR2 reads YFSETQ. The V end lost 0 bases, the J end lost 6 bases, and 16 bases lay between the germline ends. The CDR3 loop reads CASSLAGGAVLNEQFF. CDR3 DNA: TGCGCCAGCAGCTTGGCCGGAGGGGCCGTACTCAATGAGCAGTTCTTC.

This clonotype was seen once. The J gene is TRBJ2-7, the V gene TRBV27; D is possibly TRBD2 (6 bases). Trimming removed 1 base from V and 0 bases from J, with 10 bases in between. Germline V CDR1 and CDR2: MNHEY, SMNVEV (reference sequence). The CDR3 covers 15 residues. The CDR3 DNA is TGTGCCAGCAGTTTATTAGCGGCGAGCTCCTACGAGCAGTACTTC. This translates into CASSLLAASSYEQYF.

This clonotype was detected a few times. The gene calls are TRBV6-2 or TRBV6-3 and TRBJ2-1; 10 bases are a match to TRBD2. CDR1 and CDR2 (germline): MNHEY, SVGEGT. The trim removed 6 bases at V and 10 bases at J, leaving 9 bases unmatched. CDR3 length: 14 residues. The CDR3 DNA is TGTGCCAGCAGAGGAGCGGGAGGGAGGGCGGAGCAGTTCTTC. This translates into CASRGAGGRAEQFF.

This chain joins TRBV2 and TRBJ2-4; the D gene is possibly TRBD1 (5 bases). V lost 6 bases and J lost 2, with 14 bases in between. Germline CDR1 and CDR2: SNHLY and FYNNEI. This CDR3 contains 15 residues. The CDR3 DNA reads TGTGCCAGCAGGGGAAGGGCAGGGTCCAAAAACATTCAGTACTTC. This codes for CASRGRAGSKNIQYF.

The chain uses TRBV4-1 and TRBJ1-2, with 7 nucleotides matching TRBD1. The CDR3 covers 16 residues. The ends lost 4 bases at V and 4 bases at J; junction bases unmatched: 12. The germline V gene has CDR1 MGHRA and CDR2 YSYEKL. The CDR3 coding sequence is TGCGCCAGCAGCCCTATCGACAGGGTCTCCACCTATGGCTACACCTTC. The encoded protein is CASSPIDRVSTYGYTF.

This sequence joins TRBV7-6 and TRBJ2-3; 10 bases are a match to TRBD2. The CDR3 covers 15 residues. The trim removed 2 bases at V and 4 bases at J, leaving 3 bases unmatched. Germline CDR1 and CDR2: SGHVS and FNYEAQ. The CDR3 loop reads CASSLPSGSPDTQYF. Written as DNA, the CDR3 is TGTGCCAGCAGCTTACCTAGCGGGAGCCCAGATACGCAGTATTTT.

The chain joins TRBV5-1 to TRBJ2-5, with D possibly matching TRBD1 (6 bases). Germline CDR1 and CDR2: SGHRS and YFSETQ. The CDR3 contains 14 residues. The V and J ends lost 2 bases and 5 bases respectively, with 13 bases between them. CDR3 sequence reads: CASSLTGSGETQYF. The CDR3 DNA is TGCGCCAGCAGCTTAACAGGGTCGGGGGAGACCCAGTACTTC.

The genes are TRBV6-2 or TRBV6-3 and TRBJ2-7; 9 nucleotides match TRBD1. Germline values: CDR1 MNHEY, CDR2 SVGEGT. Trimming took 2 bases from V and 4 from J; bases not matched to a gene: 9. CDR3 length: 16 residues. CDR3 region: CASSYATGTGTYEQYF. Written as DNA, the CDR3 is TGTGCCAGCAGTTACGCAACCGGGACAGGGACATACGAGCAGTACTTC.

The CDR3 bases are TGCAGTGCTAGATCACCCGGGGGCGGGCAAGAGACCCAGTACTTC. Translated, it gives CSARSPGGGQETQYF. The chain recombines TRBV20-1 with TRBJ2-5; possibly TRBD1 or TRBD2 for D (6 bases each). Deletions cut 2 bases from V and 2 bases from J, with 15 bases between. The CDR3 is made up of 15 amino acids. Germline CDR1 DFQATT, CDR2 SNEGSKA (reference sequence).

This chain connects TRBV6-2 or TRBV6-3 to TRBJ2-3, with 7 bases that match TRBD2. The J segment lost 4 bases and the V segment lost 6 bases, leaving 10 bases of the junction unmatched. This CDR3 has 15 residues. The germline V gene encodes CDR1 MNHEY and CDR2 SVGEGT. The CDR3 DNA is TGTGCCAGCAGAAGCGCGGCTAGCGGTTCAGATACGCAGTATTTT. It specifies CASRSAASGSDTQYF.

The sample holds a few counts of this clonotype. The chain recombines TRBV21-1 with TRBJ2-7; TRBD1 is taken as the D call from the table, unchecked against the DNA. TRBV21-1 is an annotated pseudogene. The CDR3 extends over 13 amino acids. The CDR3 here is CASPGTGSYEQYF. The CDR3 DNA reads as TGTGCCAGCCCCGGGACAGGGTCCTACGAGCAGTACTTC.

V gene TRBV29-1 combines with J gene TRBJ1-5; D is unclear. The V gene's germline CDR1 is SQVTM and CDR2 ANQGSEA. The CDR3 has 13 residues. Trimming left V 4 bases short and J 5 bases short, with 12 bases between. The CDR3 sequence: CSVVPGVDQPQHF. CDR3 DNA sequence: TGCAGCGTTGTCCCCGGGGTTGATCAGCCCCAGCATTTT.

The sample holds a few counts of this clonotype. The J gene is TRBJ2-3, the V gene TRBV20-1; 7 bases map to TRBD2. Losses at the gene ends were 3 bases for V and 2 bases for J; bases not matched to a gene: 5. This CDR3 comprises 14 residues. The germline V gene has CDR1 DFQATT and CDR2 SNEGSKA (reference sequence). CDR3 in amino acids: CSASLAEHTDTQYF. The CDR3 DNA reads TGCAGTGCTAGCCTAGCGGAGCACACAGATACGCAGTATTTT.

J is TRBJ2-5 and V is TRBV11-2, with D possibly being TRBD1 or TRBD2 (6 bases each). Trimming left V 5 bases short and J 3 bases short, with 10 bases between. There are 13 residues in the CDR3. Per the germline V gene, CDR1 is SGHAT and CDR2 is FQNNGV. The CDR3 nucleotides are TGTGCCAGCAGCAGGGGGGTGGAAGAGACCCAGTACTTC. This gives the protein CASSRGVEETQYF. Full variable domain (rest looked up from reference TRBV11-2 and TRBJ2-5): EAGVAQSPRYKIIEKRQSVAFWCNPISGHATLYWYQQILGQGPKLLIQFQNNGVVDDSQLPKDRFSAERLKGVDSTLKIQPAKLEDSAVYLCASSRGVEETQYFGPGTRLLVL.

In the case of this clonotype: An end of the junction does not agree with germline; a read error may underlie this. V is TRBV7-9 and J is TRBJ2-1; no firm D call. This CDR3 has 15 residues. Germline V gene data show CDR1 as SEHNR and CDR2 as FQNEAQ (reference sequence). DNA for the CDR3: TGTGCCAGCAGCTCCGATCTATTGCCCTACAATGGGCAGTTCTTC. Translation: CASSSDLLPYNGQFF.

J is TRBJ2-1 and V is TRBV28; 9 bases align to TRBD2. With 5 bases clipped from V and 6 bases from J, the junction kept 11 bases outside the gene matches. The germline CDR1 and CDR2 sequences are MDHEN and SYDVKM. The CDR3 is made up of 16 amino acids. This CDR3 is CASSVLAGAKRNEQFF. The CDR3 region has the DNA TGTGCCAGCAGTGTCTTAGCGGGAGCAAAACGCAATGAGCAGTTCTTC. The whole variable domain, remainder taken from reference TRBV28 and TRBJ2-1, is DVKVTQSSRYLVKRTGEKVFLECVQDMDHENMFWYRQDPGLGLRLIYFSYDVKMKEKGDIPEGYSVSREKKERFSLILESASTNQTSMYLCASSVLAGAKRNEQFFGPGTRLTVL.